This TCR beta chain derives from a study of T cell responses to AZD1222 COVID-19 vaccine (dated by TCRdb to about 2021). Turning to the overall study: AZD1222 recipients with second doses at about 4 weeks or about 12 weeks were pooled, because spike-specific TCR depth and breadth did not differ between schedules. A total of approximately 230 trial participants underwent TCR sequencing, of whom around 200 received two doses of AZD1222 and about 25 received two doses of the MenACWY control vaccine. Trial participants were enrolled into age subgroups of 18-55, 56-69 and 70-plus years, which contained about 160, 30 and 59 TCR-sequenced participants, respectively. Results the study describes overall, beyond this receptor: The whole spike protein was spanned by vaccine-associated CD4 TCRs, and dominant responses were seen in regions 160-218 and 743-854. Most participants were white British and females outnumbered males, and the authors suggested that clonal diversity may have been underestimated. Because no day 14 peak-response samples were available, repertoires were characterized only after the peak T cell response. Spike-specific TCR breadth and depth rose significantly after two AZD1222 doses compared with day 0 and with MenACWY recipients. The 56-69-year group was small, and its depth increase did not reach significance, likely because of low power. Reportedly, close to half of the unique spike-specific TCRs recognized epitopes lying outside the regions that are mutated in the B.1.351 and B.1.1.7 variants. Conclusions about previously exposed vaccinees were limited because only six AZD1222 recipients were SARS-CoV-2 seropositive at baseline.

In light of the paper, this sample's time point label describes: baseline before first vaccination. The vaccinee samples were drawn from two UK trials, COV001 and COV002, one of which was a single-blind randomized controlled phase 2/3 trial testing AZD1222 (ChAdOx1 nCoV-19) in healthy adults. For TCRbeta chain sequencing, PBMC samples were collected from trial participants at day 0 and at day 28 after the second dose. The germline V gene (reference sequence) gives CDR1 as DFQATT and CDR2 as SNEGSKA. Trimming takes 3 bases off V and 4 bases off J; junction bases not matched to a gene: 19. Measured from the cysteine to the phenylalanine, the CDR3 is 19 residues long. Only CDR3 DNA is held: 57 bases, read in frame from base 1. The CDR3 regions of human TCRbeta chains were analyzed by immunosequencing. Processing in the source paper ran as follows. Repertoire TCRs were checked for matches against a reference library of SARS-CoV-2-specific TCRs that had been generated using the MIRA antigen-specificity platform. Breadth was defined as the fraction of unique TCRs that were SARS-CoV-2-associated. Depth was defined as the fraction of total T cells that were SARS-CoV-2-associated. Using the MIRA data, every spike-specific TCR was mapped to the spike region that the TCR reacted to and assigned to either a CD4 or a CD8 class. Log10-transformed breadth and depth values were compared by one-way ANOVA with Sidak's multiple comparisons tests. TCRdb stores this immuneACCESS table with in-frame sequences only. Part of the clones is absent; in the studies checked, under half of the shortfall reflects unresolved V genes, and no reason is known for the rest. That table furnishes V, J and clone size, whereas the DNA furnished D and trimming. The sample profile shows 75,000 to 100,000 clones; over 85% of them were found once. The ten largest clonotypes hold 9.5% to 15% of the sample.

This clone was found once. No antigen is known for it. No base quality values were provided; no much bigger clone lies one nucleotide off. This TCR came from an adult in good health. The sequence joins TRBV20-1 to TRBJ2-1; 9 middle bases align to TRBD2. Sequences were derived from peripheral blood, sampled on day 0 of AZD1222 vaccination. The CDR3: CSASKPRGREGPGYNEQFF. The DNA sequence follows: TGCAGTGCTAGTAAACCACGGGGGCGGGAGGGCCCGGGGTACAATGAGCAGTTCTTC.